The 7 T cell receptor beta chains below all came from one sample that was sequenced in a study of T cell responses to AZD1222 COVID-19 vaccine. The assay was immunoSEQ multiplex PCR, and TCRdb's table has in-frame clones only and misses some. The table records 60,000 to 70,000 clones, 75% to 85% of them present only once. The specimen was peripheral blood, collected on day 0 of AZD1222 vaccination. The receptors derive from an adult in good health.

J is TRBJ1-1 and V is TRBV11-2; D might be TRBD1 (5 bases). Germline V gene sequence: CDR1 SGHAT, CDR2 FQNNGV. The CDR3 consists of 13 residues. Trimming took 6 bases from V and 11 from J, leaving 19 bases between them. In DNA, the CDR3 is TGTGCCAGCAGGATTTACGGGACCAAGGAGGCTTTCTTT. Protein product: CASRIYGTKEAFF.

The rearrangement uses TRBV18 and TRBJ2-7, with TRBD1 identical over 10 bases. In germline, CDR1 is KGHSH, CDR2 LQKENI. The CDR3 has 17 amino acids. V trimming: 1 base; J trimming: 5 bases; junction bases outside the gene matches: 11. In DNA form, the CDR3 reads TGTGCCAGCTCACCACTAGGACAGGGGGGAAAAGGGGACGAGCAGTACTTC. Translation gives CASSPLGQGGKGDEQYF.

The chain has TRBV2 and TRBJ1-1; TRBD1 matches 8 bases. Germline CDR1 is SNHLY and CDR2 is FYNNEI. This CDR3 contains 14 residues. The J segment lost 1 base and the V segment lost 7 bases, leaving 5 bases of the junction unmatched. Here the CDR3 reads CASTSGTGNTEAFF. Here the CDR3 DNA reads TGTGCCAGCACCTCCGGGACAGGGAACACTGAAGCTTTCTTT.

The J gene is TRBJ1-2, the V gene TRBV24-1; D is perhaps TRBD1 (6 bases). The germline CDR1 and CDR2 sequences are KGHDR and SFDVKD. V lost 4 bases, J lost 0 bases, and 11 bases lay in between. This CDR3 is 15 amino acids long. The CDR3 is CATSDASGANYGYTF. The CDR3 DNA sequence: TGTGCCACCAGTGACGCATCAGGGGCTAACTATGGCTACACCTTC.

The CDR3 DNA reads TGCGCCAGCAGCCCACTTAGAGCAACTAATGAAAAACTGTTTTTT. This encodes CASSPLRATNEKLFF. The chain recombines TRBV5-1 with TRBJ1-4; no firm D call. Germline V gives CDR1 SGHRS, CDR2 YFSETQ. This CDR3 region has 15 residues. V was trimmed by 4 bases and J by 0 bases, leaving 10 bases between them.

Here the CDR3 reads CASSSPGLGANVLTF. The CDR3, as DNA: TGTGCCAGCAGCTCACCGGGCCTCGGGGCCAACGTCCTGACTTTC. V gene TRBV5-4 combines with J gene TRBJ2-6; D call uncertain. V was clipped by 3 bases and J by 4 bases, with 11 bases between them. Germline V gene data show CDR1 as SGHNT and CDR2 as YYREEE (reference sequence). CDR3 length: 15 amino acids.

The V call is TRBV4-1, the J call TRBJ2-1; TRBD2 aligns across 11 bases. Looked up from germline, CDR1 is MGHRA and CDR2 is YSYEKL. The CDR3 has 16 residues. The V gene end was trimmed by 1 base and the J gene end by 2 bases; junction bases not matched to a gene: 1. The CDR3 loop reads CASSQVAGGPYNEQFF. As DNA, the CDR3 is TGCGCCAGCAGCCAAGTAGCGGGGGGGCCCTACAATGAGCAGTTCTTC.